This T cell receptor (beta chain) stems from a study of T cell changes during pregnancy in multiple sclerosis. Clones were read by immunoSEQ multiplex PCR, and TCRdb kept only the in-frame ones, dropping some. The sample gives more than 65,000 clones, approximately 91% of which show up once; approximately 2.5% is in the top ten. This CDR3 contains 13 residues. V was pared by 8 bases and J by 2 bases, with 13 bases between. CDR1 and CDR2 (germline): ENHRY, SYGVKD. The source is a female donor with multiple sclerosis, enrolled in a pregnancy study. Sequenced material: peripheral blood, taken in the first trimester of pregnancy. J is TRBJ2-7 and V is TRBV10-3; TRBD2 is a possible D gene (7 bases). Here the CDR3 DNA reads TGTGCCATCGGGGAGGGGGGAGCCTACGAGCAGTACTTC. It specifies CAIGEGGAYEQYF.